A single sample gave rise to the 11 T cell receptor beta chains below, sequenced in a study of control samples from healthy donors and cancer patients. Some clones are missing from TCRdb's copy, which holds only in-frame ones; the method was immunoSEQ multiplex PCR. The sample spans 150,000 to 200,000 clones; the ten largest clones claim 2.2%. Material: blood. These receptors were taken from a woman in her twenties or thirties in good health.

The V call is TRBV24-1, the J call TRBJ1-3; D gene ambiguous. The ends were cut back, 8 bases at V and 4 bases at J, with 11 bases in the middle. The CDR3 contains 13 residues. Germline CDR1 KGHDR, CDR2 SFDVKD. The DNA of the CDR3 is TGTGCCACCAAAATGGGGTTCGGAAACACCATATATTTT. Amino acids: CATKMGFGNTIYF.

In DNA, the CDR3 is TGTGCCAGCAGCTTAACAGGCGTCTCTGGGGCCAACGTCCTGACTTTC. Protein sequence: CASSLTGVSGANVLTF. This sequence joins TRBV11-2 and TRBJ2-6; D may be TRBD1 (5 bases). Germline CDR1 is SGHAT and CDR2 is FQNNGV. V was clipped by 2 bases and J by 0 bases, with 8 bases between them. The CDR3 has 16 amino acids.

Details on this clone: In the same sample, other DNA sequences code for this CDR3. The V and J genes are TRBV7-2 and TRBJ1-1; D ambiguous. The CDR3 sequence is 12 residues long. CDR1 and CDR2 (germline): SGHTA, FQGNSA. Trimming cost V 6 bases and J 5 bases, with 10 bases left between them. CDR3 in DNA: TGTGCCAGCAGTCTAAGAGGGACTGAAGCTTTCTTT. It yields the protein CASSLRGTEAFF.

V and J are TRBV24-1 and TRBJ2-1; weak D call: TRBD2 (5 bases). This CDR3 has 14 amino acids. Looked up from germline, CDR1 is KGHDR and CDR2 is SFDVKD. Trimming removed 2 bases at V and 6 bases at J, with 10 bases between. The CDR3 here is CATSDYSGGNEQFF. The CDR3 nucleotides read TGTGCCACCAGTGATTACAGCGGCGGCAATGAGCAGTTCTTC.

This chain connects TRBV6-5 to TRBJ2-6; the D gene is possibly TRBD1 (6 bases). This CDR3 region has 16 residues. Germline-derived CDR1 and CDR2 are MNHEY and SVGAGI. Trimming took off 4 bases at V and 0 bases at J, with 10 bases between the two ends. The CDR3 coding sequence is TGTGCCAGCAGTTTGGGACACCTCTCTGGGGCCAACGTCCTGACTTTC. Translating gives CASSLGHLSGANVLTF.

This chain uses TRBV15 with TRBJ1-1; weak D call: TRBD1 (5 bases). CDR1 is LNHNV, CDR2 YYDKDF, per germline (reference sequence). This CDR3 is 13 amino acids long. V shed 5 bases and J shed 1 base, with 8 bases lying between them. The CDR3 reads CATSPDRNTEAFF. CDR3 in DNA: TGTGCCACCAGCCCCGACAGGAACACTGAAGCTTTCTTT.

The chain links TRBV27 to TRBJ1-1, with D possibly being TRBD1 (5 bases). Germline assignment: CDR1 MNHEY and CDR2 SMNVEV (reference sequence). V was shortened by 1 base and J by 1 base, with 13 bases between the two germline ends. This CDR3 is built from 16 residues. CDR3 sequence: CASSLWLLDRNTEAFF. CDR3 sequence (DNA): TGTGCCAGCAGTTTATGGCTCCTAGACAGGAACACTGAAGCTTTCTTT.

V gene TRBV7-6 combines with J gene TRBJ2-7; 11 bases line up with TRBD2. Trimming took 3 bases from V and 4 from J; bases not matched to a gene: 23. Germline-derived CDR1 and CDR2 are SGHVS and FNYEAQ. The length of the CDR3 is 21 residues. CDR3 residues: CASSFRLHGLAGGRPKYEQYF. The CDR3 DNA reads TGTGCCAGCAGCTTCCGCCTGCACGGACTAGCGGGTGGCCGCCCCAAGTACGAGCAGTACTTC.

The rearrangement links TRBV5-1 to TRBJ1-6, with 10 bases lining up with TRBD1. The junction had 4 bases not matched to a gene; V was cut back by 4 bases and J by 6 bases. Germline values: CDR1 SGHRS, CDR2 YFSETQ. The CDR3 sequence is 15 residues long. In DNA, the CDR3 is TGCGCCAGCAGCCACGGGACAGGGGTTAATTCACCCCTCCACTTT. Translation gives CASSHGTGVNSPLHF.

This chain connects TRBV19 to TRBJ1-2; the match to TRBD1 covers 9 bases. The germline V gene encodes CDR1 LNHDA and CDR2 SQIVND (reference sequence). This CDR3 region has 13 residues. V gave up 8 bases and J gave up 6 bases; unmatched junction bases: 7. Here the CDR3 DNA reads TGTGCCAGTCACCCGGGACAGGGAAATGGCTACACCTTC. Residues: CASHPGQGNGYTF.

This sequence joins TRBV2 and TRBJ1-5; D not resolved. The CDR3 length is 13 residues. The V gene lost 6 bases and the J gene lost 4 bases, with 10 bases spanning the gap. Germline CDR1 SNHLY, CDR2 FYNNEI. DNA of the CDR3: TGTGCCAGCAGGTGGGAGTTAAATCAGCCCCAGCATTTT. This encodes CASRWELNQPQHF. Full variable domain (missing parts from reference TRBV2 and TRBJ1-5): EPEVTQTPSHQVTQMGQEVILRCVPISNHLYFYWYRQILGQKVEFLVSFYNNEISEKSEIFDDQFSVERPDGSNFTLKIRSTKLEDSAMYFCASRWELNQPQHFGDGTRLSIL.